These 7 T cell receptor beta chains came from one sample sequenced in a study of blood T cell repertoires in COVID-19. Repertoires were generated with immunoSEQ multiplex PCR, while TCRdb's copy carries only in-frame clones and drops some. The sample includes about 70,000 clones, about four fifths seen only once; the top ten take roughly 20%. Input material: peripheral blood. Source of these receptors: an older man who had recovered from COVID-19.

This chain's CDR3 is CASSPDSTNTGELFF. As DNA, the CDR3 is TGTGCCAGCAGCCCGGACAGCACGAACACCGGGGAGCTGTTTTTT. The chain is built from TRBV3-1 (or the pseudogene TRBV3-2) and TRBJ2-2; possible D gene TRBD1, 6 bases. V was clipped by 4 bases and J by 0 bases, with 9 bases between them. The germline CDR1 and CDR2 sequences are LGHDT and YNNKEL (reference sequence). This CDR3 comprises 15 residues.

J is TRBJ1-6 and V is TRBV30, with D unresolved. Germline values: CDR1 GTSNPN, CDR2 SVGIG (reference sequence). This CDR3 comprises 13 residues. The V end was cut by 5 bases, the J end by 5 bases, with 10 bases between. CDR3: CAWSPEDNSPLHF. The CDR3 DNA reads TGTGCCTGGTCCCCAGAGGATAATTCACCCCTCCACTTT.

The V and J genes are TRBV6-2 or TRBV6-3 and TRBJ2-3; tentative D call: TRBD1 (6 bases). Germline V lookup: CDR1 MNHEY, CDR2 SVGEGT. V was shortened by 6 bases and J by 1 base, with 14 bases between the two germline ends. The CDR3 is made up of 15 amino acids. CDR3 protein: CASSRQEWGTDTQYF. The CDR3 DNA reads as TGTGCCAGCAGCCGACAGGAGTGGGGCACAGATACGCAGTATTTT.

This clone was recorded once. The V and J genes are TRBV6-1 and TRBJ2-7, with no clear D. V was pared by 4 bases and J by 6 bases, with 25 bases between. Germline lookup yields CDR1 MNHNS and CDR2 SASEGT. This CDR3 region has 17 residues. CDR3 sequence (DNA): TGTGCCAGCAGTGTCTCCGGTTCCTTCGGTGGAGTCTCCGAGCAGTACTTC. The encoded protein is CASSVSGSFGGVSEQYF.

V gene TRBV6-1 combines with J gene TRBJ1-3; perhaps TRBD1 as D (6 bases). Germline V gene sequence: CDR1 MNHNS, CDR2 SASEGT. V lost 3 bases, J lost 12 bases, and 15 bases lay in between. This CDR3 contains 13 residues. DNA for the CDR3: TGTGCCAGCAGTGAGGTACAGGGAAATCACATATATTTT. This translates into CASSEVQGNHIYF.

The V and J genes are TRBV5-8 and TRBJ2-4; D is unresolved. Trimming pared 4 bases from V and 9 bases from J, leaving 8 bases between. The CDR3 is 11 residues long. Germline V gene sequence: CDR1 SGHTS, CDR2 YDEGEE. CDR3 DNA: TGTGCCAGCAGCCCGTCGGGCATTCAGTACTTC. Protein: CASSPSGIQYF.

The table lists this clone with a few counts. This chain joins TRBV7-9 and TRBJ2-7; D unclear. Germline values: CDR1 SEHNR, CDR2 FQNEAQ (reference sequence). V gave up 5 bases and J gave up 6 bases, with 17 bases separating them. The CDR3 covers 14 residues. The CDR3 protein is CASSPAAVGTEQYF. CDR3 DNA: TGTGCCAGCAGCCCCGCGGCAGTAGGCACCGAGCAGTACTTC.